This TCR beta chain derives from a study of T cell responses to AZD1222 COVID-19 vaccine. Study findings and constraints: In the spike-specific TCR repertoire, nearly half reportedly target unmutated variant regions. Donor demographics were predominantly white British with a female majority; clonal diversity may be underestimated. Along spike, vaccine-associated CD4 TCRs were found throughout, with dominance at 160-218 and 743-854. Repertoire samples came only from after the peak T cell response.

The V end was cut by 5 bases, the J end by 0 bases, with 11 bases between. Germline loops: CDR1 MDHEN, CDR2 SYDVKM. There are 15 residues in the CDR3. Profiling relied on immunoSEQ multiplex PCR, and the TCRdb table lists in-frame clones only, not all of them. Of around 95,000 clones detected, about 87% appear once; the ten largest clones hold 1.8%. Concerning this clone: The antigen remains undetermined.

The genes are TRBV28 and TRBJ1-3; no clear D gene. The sequenced sample was peripheral blood, obtained on day 0 of AZD1222 vaccination. The source is an adult in good health. The CDR3 DNA reads TGTGCCAGCAGTCCGGGTCCTCACTCTGGAAACACCATATATTTT. Protein: CASSPGPHSGNTIYF.